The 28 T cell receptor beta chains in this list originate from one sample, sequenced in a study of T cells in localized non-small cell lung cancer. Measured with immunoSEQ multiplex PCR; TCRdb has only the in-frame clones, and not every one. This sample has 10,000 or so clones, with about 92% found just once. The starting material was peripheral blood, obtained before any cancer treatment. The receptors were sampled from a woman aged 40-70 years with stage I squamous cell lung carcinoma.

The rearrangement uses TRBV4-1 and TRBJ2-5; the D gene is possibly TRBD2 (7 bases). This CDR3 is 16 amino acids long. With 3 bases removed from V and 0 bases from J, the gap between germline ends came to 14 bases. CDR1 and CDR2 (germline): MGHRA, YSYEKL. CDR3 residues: CASSHEGGAHQETQYF. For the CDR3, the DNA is TGCGCCAGCAGCCACGAGGGGGGGGCGCACCAAGAGACCCAGTACTTC.

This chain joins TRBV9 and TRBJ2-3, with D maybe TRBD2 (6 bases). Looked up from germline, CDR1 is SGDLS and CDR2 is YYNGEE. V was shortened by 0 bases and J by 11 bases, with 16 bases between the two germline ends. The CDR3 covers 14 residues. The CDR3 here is CASSVGLESALQYF. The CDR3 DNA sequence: TGTGCCAGCAGCGTAGGACTAGAGTCGGCTTTGCAGTATTTT.

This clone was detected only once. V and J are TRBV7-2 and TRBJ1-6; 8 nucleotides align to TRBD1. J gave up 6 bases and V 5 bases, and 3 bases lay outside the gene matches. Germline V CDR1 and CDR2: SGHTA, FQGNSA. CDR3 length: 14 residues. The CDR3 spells CASSGDRGNSPLHF. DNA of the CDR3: TGTGCCAGCAGCGGTGACAGGGGTAATTCACCCCTCCACTTT.

CDR3 coding DNA: TGTGCCAGCAGTCCGACAGGGCCCTCCGGGACCCAGTACTTC. This gives the protein CASSPTGPSGTQYF. The chain combines TRBV27 with TRBJ2-5; 7 nucleotides match TRBD1. Germline-derived CDR1 and CDR2 are MNHEY and SMNVEV (reference sequence). The CDR3 contains 14 residues. Trimming removed 5 bases from V and 7 bases from J; junction bases left unmatched: 10.

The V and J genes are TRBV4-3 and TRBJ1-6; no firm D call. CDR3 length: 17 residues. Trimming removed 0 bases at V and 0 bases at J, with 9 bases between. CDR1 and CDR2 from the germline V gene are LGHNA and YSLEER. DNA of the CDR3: TGCGCCAGCAGCCAAGATCGGGCTGCCTCCTATAATTCACCCCTCCACTTT. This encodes CASSQDRAASYNSPLHF.

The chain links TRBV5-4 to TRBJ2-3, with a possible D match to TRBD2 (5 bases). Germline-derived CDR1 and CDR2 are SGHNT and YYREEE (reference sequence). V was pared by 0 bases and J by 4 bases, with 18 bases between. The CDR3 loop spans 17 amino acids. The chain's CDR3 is CASSLEAYQMGADTQYF. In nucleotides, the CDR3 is TGTGCCAGCAGCTTGGAGGCCTACCAGATGGGAGCAGATACGCAGTATTTT.

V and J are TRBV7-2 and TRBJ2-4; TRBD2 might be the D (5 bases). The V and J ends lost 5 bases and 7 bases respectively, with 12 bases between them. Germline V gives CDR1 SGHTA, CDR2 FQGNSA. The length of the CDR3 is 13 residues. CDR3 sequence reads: CASSAKAENIQYF. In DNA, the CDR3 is TGTGCCAGCAGCGCAAAAGCGGAGAACATTCAGTACTTC.

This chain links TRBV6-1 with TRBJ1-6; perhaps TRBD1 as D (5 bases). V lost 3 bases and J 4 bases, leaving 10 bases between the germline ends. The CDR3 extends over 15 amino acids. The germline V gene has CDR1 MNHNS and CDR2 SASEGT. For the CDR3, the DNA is TGTGCCAGCAGTGAGACAGATCATTATAATTCACCCCTCCACTTT. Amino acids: CASSETDHYNSPLHF.

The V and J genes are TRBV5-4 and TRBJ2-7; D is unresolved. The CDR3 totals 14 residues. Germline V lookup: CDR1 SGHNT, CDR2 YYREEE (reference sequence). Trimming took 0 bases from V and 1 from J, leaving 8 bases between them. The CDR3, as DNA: TGTGCCAGCAGCTTGGTTGGGGAATCCTACGAGCAGTACTTC. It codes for CASSLVGESYEQYF.

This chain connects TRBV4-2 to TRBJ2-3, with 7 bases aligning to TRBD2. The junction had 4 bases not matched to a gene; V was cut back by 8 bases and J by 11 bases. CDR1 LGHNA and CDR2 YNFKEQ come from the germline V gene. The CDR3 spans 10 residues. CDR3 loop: CASPWGGQYF. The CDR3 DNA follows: TGTGCCAGCCCTTGGGGGGGGCAGTATTTT.

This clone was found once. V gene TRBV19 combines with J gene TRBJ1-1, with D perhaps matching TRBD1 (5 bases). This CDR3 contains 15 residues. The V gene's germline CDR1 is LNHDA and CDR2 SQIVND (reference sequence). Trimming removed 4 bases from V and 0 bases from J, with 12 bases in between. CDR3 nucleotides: TGTGCCAGTAGTACCGGGGCCACTGTGAACACTGAAGCTTTCTTT. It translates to CASSTGATVNTEAFF. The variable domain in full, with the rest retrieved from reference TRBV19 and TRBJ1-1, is DGGITQSPKYLFRKEGQNVTLSCEQNLNHDAMYWYRQDPGQGLRLIYYSQIVNDFQKGDIAEGYSVSREKKESFPLTVTSAQKNPTAFYLCASSTGATVNTEAFFGQGTRLTVV.

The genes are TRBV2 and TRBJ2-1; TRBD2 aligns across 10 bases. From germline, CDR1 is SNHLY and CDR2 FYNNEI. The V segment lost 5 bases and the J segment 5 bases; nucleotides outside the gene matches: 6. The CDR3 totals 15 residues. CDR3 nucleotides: TGTGCCAGCAGTCCGAGCGGGGGGGCCAACAATGAGCAGTTCTTC. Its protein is CASSPSGGANNEQFF.

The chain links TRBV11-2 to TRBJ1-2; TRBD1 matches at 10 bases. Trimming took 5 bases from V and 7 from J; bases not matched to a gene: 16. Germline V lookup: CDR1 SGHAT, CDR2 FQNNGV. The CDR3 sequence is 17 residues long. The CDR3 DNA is TGTGCCAGCAGCCCGGTCGCTAAGGGACAGGGGAAATCTGGCTACACCTTC. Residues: CASSPVAKGQGKSGYTF.

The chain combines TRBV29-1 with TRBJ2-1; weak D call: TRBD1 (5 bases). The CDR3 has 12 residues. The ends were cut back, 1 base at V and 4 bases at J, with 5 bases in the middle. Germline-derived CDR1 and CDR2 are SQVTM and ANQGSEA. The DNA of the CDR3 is TGCAGCGTTGAAGGACAGTACAATGAGCAGTTCTTC. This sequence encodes CSVEGQYNEQFF.

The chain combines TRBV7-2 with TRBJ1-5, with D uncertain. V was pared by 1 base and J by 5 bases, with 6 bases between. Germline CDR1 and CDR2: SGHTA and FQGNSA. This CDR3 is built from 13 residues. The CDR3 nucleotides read TGTGCCAGCAGCTTAGTTGGAGATCAGCCCCAGCATTTT. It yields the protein CASSLVGDQPQHF.

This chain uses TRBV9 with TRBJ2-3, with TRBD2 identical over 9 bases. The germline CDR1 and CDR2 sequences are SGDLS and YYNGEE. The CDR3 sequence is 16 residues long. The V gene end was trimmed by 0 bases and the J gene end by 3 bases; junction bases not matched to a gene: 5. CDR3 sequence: CASSVGGSGGTDTQYF. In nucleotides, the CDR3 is TGTGCCAGCAGCGTAGGGGGTAGCGGGGGTACAGATACGCAGTATTTT.

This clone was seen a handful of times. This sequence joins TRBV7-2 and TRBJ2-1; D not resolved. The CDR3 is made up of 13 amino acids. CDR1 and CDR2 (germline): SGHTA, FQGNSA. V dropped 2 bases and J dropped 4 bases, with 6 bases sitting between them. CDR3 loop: CASSLRPYNEQFF. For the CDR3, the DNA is TGTGCCAGCAGCTTAAGACCATACAATGAGCAGTTCTTC.

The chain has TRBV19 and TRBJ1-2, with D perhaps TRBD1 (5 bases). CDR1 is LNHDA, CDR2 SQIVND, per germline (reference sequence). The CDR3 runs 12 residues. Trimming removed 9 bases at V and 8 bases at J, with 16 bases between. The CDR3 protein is CASNRQGAGYTF. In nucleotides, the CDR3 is TGTGCCAGCAACAGGCAGGGAGCAGGCTACACCTTC.

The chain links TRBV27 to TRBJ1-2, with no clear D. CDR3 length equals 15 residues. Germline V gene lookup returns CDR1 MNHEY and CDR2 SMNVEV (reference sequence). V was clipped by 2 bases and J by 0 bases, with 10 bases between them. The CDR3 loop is CASSLEGSTNYGYTF. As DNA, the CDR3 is TGTGCCAGCAGTTTAGAGGGAAGCACTAACTATGGCTACACCTTC.

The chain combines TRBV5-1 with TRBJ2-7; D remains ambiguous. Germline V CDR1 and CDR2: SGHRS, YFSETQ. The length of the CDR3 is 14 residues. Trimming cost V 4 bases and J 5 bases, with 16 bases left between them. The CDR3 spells CASSTQIGQDEQYF. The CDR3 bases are TGCGCCAGCAGCACTCAAATCGGGCAGGACGAGCAGTACTTC.

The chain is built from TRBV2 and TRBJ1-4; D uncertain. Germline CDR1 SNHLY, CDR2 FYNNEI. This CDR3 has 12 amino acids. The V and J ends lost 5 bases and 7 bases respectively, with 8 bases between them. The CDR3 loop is CASSSGFEKLFF. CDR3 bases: TGTGCCAGCAGTTCAGGATTTGAAAAACTGTTTTTT.

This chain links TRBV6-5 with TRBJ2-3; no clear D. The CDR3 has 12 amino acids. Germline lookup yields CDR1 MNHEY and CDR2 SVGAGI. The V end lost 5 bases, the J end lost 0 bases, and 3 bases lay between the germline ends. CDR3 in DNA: TGTGCCAGCAGTCCTAGCACAGATACGCAGTATTTT. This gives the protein CASSPSTDTQYF.

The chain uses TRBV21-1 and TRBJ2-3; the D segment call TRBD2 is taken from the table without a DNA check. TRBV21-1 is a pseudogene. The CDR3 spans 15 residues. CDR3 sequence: CASSIQRGGTDTQYF. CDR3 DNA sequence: TGTGCCAGCAGCATACAGCGGGGGGGCACAGATACGCAGTATTTT.

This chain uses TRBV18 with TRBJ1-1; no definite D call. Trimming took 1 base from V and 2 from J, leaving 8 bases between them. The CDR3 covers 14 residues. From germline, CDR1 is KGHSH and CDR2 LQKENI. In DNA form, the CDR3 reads TGTGCCAGCTCACCACAGAGATCAAACACTGAAGCTTTCTTT. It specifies CASSPQRSNTEAFF.

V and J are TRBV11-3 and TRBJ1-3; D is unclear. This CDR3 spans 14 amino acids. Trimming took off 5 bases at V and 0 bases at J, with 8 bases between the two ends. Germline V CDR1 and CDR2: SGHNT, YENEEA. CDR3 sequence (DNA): TGTGCCAGCAGCCTCAGTTACTCTGGAAACACCATATATTTT. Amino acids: CASSLSYSGNTIYF.

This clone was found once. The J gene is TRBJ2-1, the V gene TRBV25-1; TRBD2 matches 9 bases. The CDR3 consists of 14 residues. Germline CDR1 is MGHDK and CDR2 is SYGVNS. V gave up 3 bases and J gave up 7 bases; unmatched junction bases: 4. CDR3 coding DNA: TGTGCCAGCAGTGATAGCGGGGGCCCGAATGAGCAGTTCTTC. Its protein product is CASSDSGGPNEQFF.

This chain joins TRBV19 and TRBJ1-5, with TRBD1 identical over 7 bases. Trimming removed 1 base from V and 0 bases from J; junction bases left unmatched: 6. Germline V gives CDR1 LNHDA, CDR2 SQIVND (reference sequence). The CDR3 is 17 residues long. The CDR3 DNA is TGTGCCAGTAGTATAGGACAGGGCCGGGATAGCAATCAGCCCCAGCATTTT. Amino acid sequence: CASSIGQGRDSNQPQHF.

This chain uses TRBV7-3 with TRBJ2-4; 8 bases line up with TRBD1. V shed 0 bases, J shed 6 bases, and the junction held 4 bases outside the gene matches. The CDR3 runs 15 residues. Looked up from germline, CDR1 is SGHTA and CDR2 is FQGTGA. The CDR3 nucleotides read TGTGCCAGCAGCTTAACCCCAACAGGGGGAAACATTCAGTACTTC. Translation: CASSLTPTGGNIQYF. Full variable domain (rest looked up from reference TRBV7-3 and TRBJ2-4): GAGVSQTPSNKVTEKGKYVELRCDPISGHTALYWYRQSLGQGPEFLIYFQGTGAADDSGLPNDRFFAVRPEGSVSTLKIQRTERGDSAVYLCASSLTPTGGNIQYFGAGTRLSVL.